The clone carrying this T cell receptor beta chain was observed at least ten times. This sample was included in a study of T-cell reconstitution after alpha-beta-depleted transplantation in children. This CDR3 is built from 13 residues. The V end lost 0 bases, the J end lost 4 bases, and 5 bases lay between the germline ends. Germline V CDR1 and CDR2: WNHNN, SYGVQD (reference sequence). A library of TCRbeta sequences, prepared with unique molecular identifiers, was generated. Using its own MiXCR run on the PCR reads, TCRdb lists one record per CDR3 protein. The data contain a few hundred thousand distinct CDR3 sequences, 7.5% to 10% of them seen just once; the ten biggest clones take up approximately 5%.

The source is a human donor who donated a stem cell graft to a child with SCID. V is TRBV10-1 and J is TRBJ2-3, with D unclear. Source: PBMCs from the stem cell graft donor, taken from the stem cell graft. The CDR3 nucleotides read TGCGCCAGCAGTGAGTCGGGCCCAGATACGCAGTATTTT. This codes for CASSESGPDTQYF.